These T cell receptor beta chains were read from a single sample in a study of shared clonotypes between healthy human individuals. The method was immunoSEQ multiplex PCR; TCRdb's version includes in-frame clones alone and lacks a portion of them. The data contain about 1,500,000 clones, around 97% of them singletons. Sequenced input: naive CD4+ T cells sorted from blood. The receptors were gathered from a man aged 25-45 years in good health. Each CDR3 is given with its conserved first and last residue. The D gene is left open where the match is weak. Size values are once, few and many counts, or a class for expanded clones, and some rows have none.

len	d_gene	v_gene	j_gene	abundance	CDR3aa	CDR3nt
14	TRBD2	TRBV30	TRBJ2-1	-	CAWNGGRRYNEQFF	TGTGCCTGGAATGGCGGGAGGCGATACAATGAGCAGTTCTTC
15	TRBD1	TRBV30	TRBJ1-2	-	CAWSAGQGLLYGYTF	TGTGCCTGGAGCGCGGGACAGGGGCTGCTCTATGGCTACACCTTC
15	TRBD2	TRBV14	TRBJ2-7	-	CASSHKAGRAYEQYF	TGTGCCAGCAGCCACAAAGCGGGACGGGCCTACGAGCAGTACTTC
13	-	TRBV11-2	TRBJ2-7	-	CASSLEAAYEQYF	TGTGCCAGCAGCTTAGAGGCAGCCTACGAGCAGTACTTC
15	TRBD1	TRBV7-9	TRBJ1-5	-	CASSPGTGDNQPQHF	TGTGCCAGCAGCCCTGGGACAGGGGACAATCAGCCCCAGCATTTT
14	TRBD2	TRBV18	TRBJ2-3	-	CASSLLAGEDTQYF	TGTGCCAGCTCCCTTCTAGCGGGGGAAGATACGCAGTATTTT
13	-	TRBV19	TRBJ2-5	once	CASRRQYQETQYF	TGTGCCAGTAGAAGACAGTACCAAGAGACCCAGTACTTC
15	-	TRBV2	TRBJ2-3	-	CASSETVTPTDTQYF	TGTGCCAGCAGTGAAACCGTCACCCCCACAGATACGCAGTATTTT
13	-	TRBV5-5	TRBJ2-1	-	CASSFLSVSEQFF	TGTGCCAGCAGCTTCCTAAGTGTAAGTGAGCAGTTCTTC
15	-	TRBV19	TRBJ2-2	-	CASLRVNSNTGELFF	TGTGCCAGTTTGCGAGTTAATTCGAACACCGGGGAGCTGTTTTTT
15	-	TRBV6-5	TRBJ2-5	-	CASSLGSGRQETQYF	TGTGCCAGCAGCCTAGGGAGCGGGCGCCAAGAGACCCAGTACTTC
13	-	TRBV2	TRBJ2-3	-	CASSEELTDTQYF	TGTGCCAGCAGTGAAGAATTAACAGATACGCAGTATTTT
15	TRBD1	TRBV6-5	TRBJ2-2	-	CASRRQGPNTGELFF	TGTGCCAGCAGGCGACAGGGGCCGAACACCGGGGAGCTGTTTTTT
14	-	TRBV10-3	TRBJ1-5	-	CAISEDGWTQPQHF	TGTGCCATCAGTGAGGACGGGTGGACGCAGCCCCAGCATTTT
13	-	TRBV5-6	TRBJ2-5	-	CASSLRGPETQYF	TGTGCCAGCAGCTTGCGGGGGCCGGAGACCCAGTACTTC
17	TRBD2	TRBV5-1	TRBJ2-3	-	CASQLAGSALGTDTQYF	TGCGCCAGCCAACTAGCGGGAAGTGCTCTAGGGACAGATACGCAGTATTTT
16	-	TRBV11-2	TRBJ2-1	-	CASSLIRDTLYNEQFF	TGTGCCAGCAGCTTAATCCGGGACACCCTATACAATGAGCAGTTCTTC
14	-	TRBV28	TRBJ2-5	-	CASSTPRGAKTQYF	TGTGCCAGCAGTACCCCCCGGGGGGCGAAGACCCAGTACTTC
19	TRBD2	TRBV28	TRBJ2-7	-	CASSLPRLAGGTFSYEQYF	TGTGCCAGCAGTTTGCCCCGTTTGGCGGGAGGAACATTTTCCTACGAGCAGTACTTC
16	TRBD1	TRBV7-9	TRBJ2-7	-	CASSLIRGQGAYEQYF	TGTGCCAGCAGCTTAATCCGGGGACAGGGGGCCTACGAGCAGTACTTC
15	TRBD2	TRBV7-9	TRBJ2-1	once	CASSFHGTSGNEQFF	TGTGCCAGCAGCTTTCATGGGACTAGCGGCAATGAGCAGTTCTTC
15	-	TRBV9	TRBJ1-2	-	CASSSRATGEYGYTF	TGTGCCAGCAGCTCCCGGGCCACAGGTGAATATGGCTACACCTTC
15	-	TRBV28	TRBJ2-6	-	CASSGVPSGANVLTF	TGTGCCAGTTCAGGGGTACCCTCTGGGGCCAACGTCCTGACTTTC
14	-	TRBV6-4	TRBJ1-2	-	CASSARLFNYGYTF	TGTGCCAGCAGCGCCCGGCTCTTTAACTATGGCTACACCTTC
17	-	TRBV9	TRBJ2-1	-	CASSVTDATSSYNEQFF	TGTGCCAGCAGCGTAACTGATGCGACGAGCTCCTACAATGAGCAGTTCTTC
13	-	TRBV5-6	TRBJ1-5	-	CASSLGPIQPQHF	TGTGCCAGCAGCTTGGGTCCAATTCAGCCCCAGCATTTT
17	TRBD2	TRBV2	TRBJ2-1	-	CASSEARTSGMYDEQFF	TGTGCCAGCAGTGAAGCGCGGACTAGCGGGATGTATGATGAGCAGTTCTTC